This section outlines one T cell receptor beta chain sequence together with its context. In the original processing: Amplification from reference gene primers served as the basis for estimated nucleated cell counts. Libraries were prepared by immunoSEQ multiplex PCR; TCRdb keeps only in-frame clonotypes and omits some of them. That table supplies the V and J calls and clone size; D and trimming were determined from the DNA. The sample yields more than 85,000 clones, around nine tenths seen once. The germline gives CDR1 MGHRA, CDR2 YSYEKL. The V gene lost 3 bases and the J gene lost 0 bases, with 11 bases spanning the gap. This CDR3 comprises 15 residues. The data were taken from a study of blood T cell repertoires in COVID-19. Study-level information: The United States, Italy and Spain were the sources of the acute and convalescent COVID-19 samples. PBMCs, B-cell-depleted T cells, or T cells were the source of the cDNA or gDNA that made up the material.

The sequenced material came from peripheral blood. V gene TRBV4-1 combines with J gene TRBJ1-1; D possibly corresponds to TRBD1 (5 bases). The clonotype comes from a man between 70 and 80 years old with acute or convalescent COVID-19. This CDR3 is CASSQGGTVNTEAFF. CDR3 DNA: TGCGCCAGCAGCCAGGGCGGGACGGTGAACACTGAAGCTTTCTTT.